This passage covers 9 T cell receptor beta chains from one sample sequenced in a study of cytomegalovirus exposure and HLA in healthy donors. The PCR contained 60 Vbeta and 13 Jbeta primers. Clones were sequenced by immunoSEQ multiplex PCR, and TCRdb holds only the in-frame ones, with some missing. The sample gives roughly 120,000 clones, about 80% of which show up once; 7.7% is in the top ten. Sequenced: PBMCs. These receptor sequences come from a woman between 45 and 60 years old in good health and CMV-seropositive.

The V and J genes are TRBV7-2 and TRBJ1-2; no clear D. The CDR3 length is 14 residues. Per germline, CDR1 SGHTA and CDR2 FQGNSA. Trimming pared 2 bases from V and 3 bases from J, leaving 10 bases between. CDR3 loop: CASSLTTTYYGYTF. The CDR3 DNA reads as TGTGCCAGCAGCTTAACGACAACTTACTATGGCTACACCTTC.

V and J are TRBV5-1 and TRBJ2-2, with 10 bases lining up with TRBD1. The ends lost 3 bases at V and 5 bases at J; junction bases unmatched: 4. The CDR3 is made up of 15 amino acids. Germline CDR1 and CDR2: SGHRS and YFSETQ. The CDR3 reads CASSWDRGLTGELFF. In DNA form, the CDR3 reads TGCGCCAGCAGCTGGGACAGGGGATTGACCGGGGAGCTGTTTTTT.

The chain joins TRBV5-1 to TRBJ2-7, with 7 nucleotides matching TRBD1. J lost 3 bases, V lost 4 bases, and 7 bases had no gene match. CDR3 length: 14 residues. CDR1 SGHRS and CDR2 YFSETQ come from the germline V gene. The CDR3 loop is CASSTRQGVYEQYF. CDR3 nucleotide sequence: TGCGCCAGCAGCACTAGACAGGGCGTCTACGAGCAGTACTTC.

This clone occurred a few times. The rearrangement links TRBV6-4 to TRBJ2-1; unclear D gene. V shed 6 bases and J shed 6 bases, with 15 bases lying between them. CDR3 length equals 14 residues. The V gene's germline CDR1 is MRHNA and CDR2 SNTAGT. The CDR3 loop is CASRQDGVPNEQFF. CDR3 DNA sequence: TGTGCCAGCAGACAAGACGGAGTCCCCAATGAGCAGTTCTTC.

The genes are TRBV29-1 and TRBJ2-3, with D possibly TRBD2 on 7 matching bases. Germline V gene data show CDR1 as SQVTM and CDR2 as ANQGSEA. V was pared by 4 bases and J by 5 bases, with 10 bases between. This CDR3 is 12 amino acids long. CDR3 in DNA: TGCAGCGTTGTGAGGGGGGGAGATACGCAGTATTTT. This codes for CSVVRGGDTQYF.

The CDR3 DNA reads as TGCGCCAGCAGCGAATTGGTCGGCCAGGGGACCCAGTACTTC. Translated, it gives CASSELVGQGTQYF. The genes are TRBV5-1 and TRBJ2-5; TRBD1 might be the D (5 bases). Trimming stripped 4 bases from V and 7 bases from J, with 17 bases between. The CDR3 is 14 amino acids. CDR1 and CDR2 from the germline V gene are SGHRS and YFSETQ.

Written as DNA, the CDR3 is TGTGCCAGCTCTGGACTAGCGGGGGACACAGATACGCAGTATTTT. This sequence encodes CASSGLAGDTDTQYF. This rearrangement joins TRBV18 to TRBJ2-3; 13 bases are a match to TRBD2. There are 15 residues in the CDR3. The germline gives CDR1 KGHSH, CDR2 LQKENI. Unmatched junction bases numbered 2, after V lost 6 bases and J lost 2 bases.

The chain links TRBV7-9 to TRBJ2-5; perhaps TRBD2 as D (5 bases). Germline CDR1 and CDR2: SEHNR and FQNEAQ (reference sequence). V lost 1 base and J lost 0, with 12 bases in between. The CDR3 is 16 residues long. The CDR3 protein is CASSLEGLPNQETQYF. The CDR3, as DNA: TGTGCCAGCAGCTTAGAAGGACTTCCAAACCAAGAGACCCAGTACTTC.

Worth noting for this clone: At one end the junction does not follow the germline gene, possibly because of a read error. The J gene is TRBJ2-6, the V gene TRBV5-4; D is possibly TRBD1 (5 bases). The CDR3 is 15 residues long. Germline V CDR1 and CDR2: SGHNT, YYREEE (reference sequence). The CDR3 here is CASSPRDSGANGLTF. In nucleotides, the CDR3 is TGTGCCAGCAGCCCTCGAGACTCTGGGGCCAACGGCCTGACTTTC.